The T cell receptor beta chain described here comes from a study of T cells in tuberculosis. Clones were sequenced by immunoSEQ multiplex PCR, and TCRdb holds only the in-frame ones, with some missing. The table lists around 35,000 clones, 93% of them singletons. Germline loops: CDR1 SGDLS, CDR2 YYNGEE. Unmatched junction bases numbered 11, after V lost 2 bases and J lost 3 bases. There are 17 residues in the CDR3. Findings of the study overall: Shorter CDR3-alpha in active tuberculosis partly drove smaller distances.

With regard to this clone: Its antigen remains unidentified.

This sequence was found in a donor under 30 with latent tuberculosis or without tuberculosis infection. This sequence joins TRBV9 and TRBJ1-2, with TRBD1 matching over 9 bases. Sequences were obtained from PBMCs. CDR3 in amino acids: CASSVSRDRVNDYGYTF. CDR3 sequence (DNA): TGTGCCAGCAGCGTGAGCCGGGACAGGGTGAATGACTATGGCTACACCTTC.